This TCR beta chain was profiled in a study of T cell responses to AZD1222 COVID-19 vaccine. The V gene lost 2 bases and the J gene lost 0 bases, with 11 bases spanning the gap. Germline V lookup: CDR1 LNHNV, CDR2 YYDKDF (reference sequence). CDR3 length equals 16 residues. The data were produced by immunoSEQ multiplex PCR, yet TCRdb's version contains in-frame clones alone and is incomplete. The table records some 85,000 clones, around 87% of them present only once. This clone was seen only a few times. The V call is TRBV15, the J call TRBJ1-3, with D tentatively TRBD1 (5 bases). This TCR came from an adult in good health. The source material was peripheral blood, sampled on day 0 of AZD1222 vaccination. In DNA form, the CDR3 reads TGTGCCACCAGCAGACCGCAGGGCAACTCTGGAAACACCATATATTTT. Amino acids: CATSRPQGNSGNTIYF. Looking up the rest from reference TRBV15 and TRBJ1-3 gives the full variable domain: DAMVIQNPRYQVTQFGKPVTLSCSQTLNHNVMYWYQQKSSQAPKLLFHYYDKDFNNEADTPDNFQSRRPNTSFCFLDIRSPGLGDTAMYLCATSRPQGNSGNTIYFGEGSWLTVV.